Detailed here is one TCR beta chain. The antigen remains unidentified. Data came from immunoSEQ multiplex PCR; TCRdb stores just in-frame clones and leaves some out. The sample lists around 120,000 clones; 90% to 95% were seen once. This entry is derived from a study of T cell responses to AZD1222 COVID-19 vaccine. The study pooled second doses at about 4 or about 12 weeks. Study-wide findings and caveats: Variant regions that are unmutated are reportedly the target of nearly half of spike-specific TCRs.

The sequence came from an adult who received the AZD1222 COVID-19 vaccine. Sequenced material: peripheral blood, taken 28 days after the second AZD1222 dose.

CDR3 nucleotides: TGTGCCAGCAGGACTCGGGGGCGAGAGGGGCTGGAGCAGTTCTTC. It encodes CASRTRGREGLEQFF. This chain links TRBV6-5 with TRBJ2-1; D is possibly TRBD1 or TRBD2 (6 bases each). V lost 6 bases and J lost 10, with 22 bases in between. The CDR3 length is 15 residues. Germline CDR1 MNHEY, CDR2 SVGAGI.